These 21 T cell receptor beta chains came from one sample sequenced in a study of CXCR4 blockade with PD-1 therapy in pancreatic cancer. Produced via immunoSEQ multiplex PCR; TCRdb's table is partial and in-frame only. This sample has some 5,800 clones, with approximately 34% found just once. Sequenced: tumor tissue. The receptors were gathered from a human donor with pancreatic ductal adenocarcinoma.

This clone was counted a few times. The V and J genes are TRBV28 and TRBJ2-5; maybe TRBD1 (6 bases). In germline, CDR1 is MDHEN, CDR2 SYDVKM. Trimming cost V 3 bases and J 6 bases, with 14 bases left between them. The CDR3 is 14 amino acids. CDR3 protein: CASSFRSRGKTQYF. CDR3 sequence (DNA): TGTGCCAGCAGTTTTAGGTCCAGGGGAAAGACCCAGTACTTC.

This clone is deemed medium-sized. This chain uses TRBV18 with TRBJ2-2, with D unclear. This CDR3 region has 16 residues. Germline V CDR1 and CDR2: KGHSH, LQKENI. V was trimmed by 3 bases and J by 5 bases, leaving 16 bases between them. In DNA form, the CDR3 reads TGTGCCAGCTCACCGCTTTCGGGTCTAGAGACCGGGGAGCTGTTTTTT. Translating gives CASSPLSGLETGELFF. Variable domain in full (rest from reference TRBV18 and TRBJ2-2): NAGVMQNPRHLVRRRGQEARLRCSPMKGHSHVYWYRQLPEEGLKFMVYLQKENIIDESGMPKERFSAEFPKEGPSILRIQQVVRGDSAAYFCASSPLSGLETGELFFGEGSRLTVL.

This clone was detected many times. J is TRBJ2-5 and V is TRBV11-3; tentatively, D is TRBD1 (6 bases). Germline assignment: CDR1 SGHNT and CDR2 YENEEA. Between the trimmed V and J ends, which lost 5 bases and 2 bases, there was a span of 15 bases. This CDR3 spans 15 amino acids. The CDR3 spells CASSHNQGSQETQYF. As DNA, the CDR3 is TGTGCCAGCAGCCATAACCAGGGGTCGCAAGAGACCCAGTACTTC.

This clone has just a few counts. V is TRBV10-3 and J is TRBJ1-1; D might be TRBD1 (6 bases). V lost 2 bases, J lost 4 bases, and 14 bases lay in between. The CDR3 runs to 15 residues. Germline CDR1 ENHRY, CDR2 SYGVKD. CDR3 sequence reads: CAISERDTSATEAFF. The CDR3 DNA follows: TGTGCCATCAGTGAGCGGGACACATCGGCCACTGAAGCTTTCTTT.

On this clone itself: One end of the junction is discordant with germline, which a read error may explain. This chain connects TRBV6-8 to TRBJ2-1; a possible D gene is TRBD2 (6 bases). CDR3 length: 14 residues. From germline, CDR1 is MNHGY and CDR2 SAAAGT. The DNA of the CDR3 is TGTGCCATCAGTGTCGGGACTGAAAACAATGAGCAGTTCTTC. It codes for CAISVGTENNEQFF.

This clone was detected once. V and J are TRBV19 and TRBJ2-7, with 8 bases aligning to TRBD1. V dropped 1 base and J dropped 3; count of bases not matched to a gene: 8. There are 16 residues in the CDR3. Looked up from germline, CDR1 is LNHDA and CDR2 is SQIVND (reference sequence). As DNA, the CDR3 is TGTGCCAGTAGTATAGGCGTACAGGGGGTGGTCTACGAGCAGTACTTC. As protein: CASSIGVQGVVYEQYF.

The chain is built from TRBV19 and TRBJ2-1; D is possibly TRBD2 (5 bases). There are 14 residues in the CDR3. CDR1 and CDR2 from the germline V gene are LNHDA and SQIVND (reference sequence). V lost 2 bases to trimming and J lost 4 bases, with 9 bases between them. CDR3 nucleotides: TGTGCCAGTAGTATATCCGGGGAGTACAATGAGCAGTTCTTC. The encoded protein is CASSISGEYNEQFF.

This chain uses TRBV6-9 with TRBJ1-4; a weak D match, TRBD1 (6 bases). V lost 6 bases, J lost 7 bases, and 15 bases lay in between. CDR1 and CDR2 from the germline V gene are MNHGY and SVAAGI. The length of the CDR3 is 14 residues. DNA of the CDR3: TGTGCCAGCAGCGTCTCGGGGGCTACTGAAAAACTGTTTTTT. This translates into CASSVSGATEKLFF.

The V and J genes are TRBV19 and TRBJ2-4, with D perhaps matching TRBD1 or TRBD2 (5 bases each). CDR1 and CDR2 from the germline V gene are LNHDA and SQIVND (reference sequence). The V end lost 7 bases, the J end lost 6 bases, and 22 bases lay between the germline ends. This CDR3 has 16 residues. This CDR3 is CASTPGVGESVNIQYF. The CDR3 nucleotides are TGTGCCAGTACCCCCGGGGTGGGGGAGTCGGTAAACATTCAGTACTTC.

The chain recombines TRBV28 with TRBJ2-7; TRBD2 is a possible D gene (5 bases). The germline V gene has CDR1 MDHEN and CDR2 SYDVKM. Trimming left V 5 bases short and J 5 bases short, with 19 bases between. This CDR3 has 15 residues. CDR3 DNA sequence: TGTGCCAGCAGTCCCCCCGGGTCGAGGGTCCACGAGCAGTACTTC. Encoded protein: CASSPPGSRVHEQYF.

A few counts support this clone. CDR3: CASSERKPAKNIQYF. The CDR3 bases are TGTGCCAGCAGTGAACGGAAGCCAGCCAAAAACATTCAGTACTTC. The V and J genes are TRBV2 and TRBJ2-4; D gene ambiguous. The CDR3 is 15 residues long. V lost 2 bases and J lost 0, with 8 bases in between. The V gene's germline CDR1 is SNHLY and CDR2 FYNNEI. Using reference TRBV2 and TRBJ2-4 for the parts outside the CDR3, the full variable domain is EPEVTQTPSHQVTQMGQEVILRCVPISNHLYFYWYRQILGQKVEFLVSFYNNEISEKSEIFDDQFSVERPDGSNFTLKIRSTKLEDSAMYFCASSERKPAKNIQYFGAGTRLSVL.

The chain has TRBV19 and TRBJ2-6; possibly TRBD2 for D (5 bases). The V end was cut by 6 bases, the J end by 1 base, with 7 bases between. The CDR3 contains 14 residues. Germline CDR1 is LNHDA and CDR2 is SQIVND (reference sequence). In DNA, the CDR3 is TGTGCCAGTAGATCGGGGTCTGGGGCCAACGTCCTGACTTTC. It translates to CASRSGSGANVLTF.

The J gene is TRBJ2-7, the V gene TRBV19; D not certain. CDR3 size: 14 residues. CDR1 and CDR2 (germline): LNHDA, SQIVND (reference sequence). V lost 5 bases and J lost 5, with 16 bases in between. CDR3 amino acids: CASSLNSRMNEQYF. The CDR3, as DNA: TGTGCCAGTAGTCTCAATAGTAGAATGAACGAGCAGTACTTC.

This rearrangement joins TRBV28 to TRBJ2-7, with D perhaps matching TRBD1 (5 bases). Germline V gives CDR1 MDHEN, CDR2 SYDVKM. Trimming stripped 6 bases from V and 0 bases from J, with 9 bases between. The CDR3 sequence is 13 residues long. The DNA of the CDR3 is TGTGCCAGCAGGTCCGACAGCTCCTACGAGCAGTACTTC. It is translated as CASRSDSSYEQYF. The full variable domain, with the rest looked up from reference TRBV28 and TRBJ2-7, is DVKVTQSSRYLVKRTGEKVFLECVQDMDHENMFWYRQDPGLGLRLIYFSYDVKMKEKGDIPEGYSVSREKKERFSLILESASTNQTSMYLCASRSDSSYEQYFGPGTRLTVT.

V and J are TRBV19 and TRBJ1-1; 9 bases map to TRBD1. The V gene end was trimmed by 4 bases and the J gene end by 5 bases; junction bases not matched to a gene: 8. Germline assignment: CDR1 LNHDA and CDR2 SQIVND (reference sequence). The CDR3 is 15 amino acids. The CDR3 DNA reads as TGTGCCAGTAGTACCAGACAGGGGGTAGTGACTGAAGCTTTCTTT. The encoded protein is CASSTRQGVVTEAFF.

This clone turned up a few times. The rearrangement uses TRBV6-1 and TRBJ2-6; D unresolved. The CDR3 spans 18 residues. Germline assignment: CDR1 MNHNS and CDR2 SASEGT. With 0 bases removed from V and 0 bases from J, the gap between germline ends came to 12 bases. Here the CDR3 DNA reads TGTGCCAGCAGTGAAGCCCCGGTACGTGGCTCTGGGGCCAACGTCCTGACTTTC. Amino acid sequence: CASSEAPVRGSGANVLTF.

The CDR3 spells CASSLISGELFF. Here the CDR3 DNA reads TGTGCCAGCAGTTTAATATCCGGGGAGCTGTTTTTT. The chain couples TRBV28 to TRBJ2-2, with no clear D. V was pared by 2 bases and J by 6 bases, with 4 bases between. Germline-derived CDR1 and CDR2 are MDHEN and SYDVKM. CDR3 length: 12 residues. The variable domain in full, completed from reference TRBV28 and TRBJ2-2, reads DVKVTQSSRYLVKRTGEKVFLECVQDMDHENMFWYRQDPGLGLRLIYFSYDVKMKEKGDIPEGYSVSREKKERFSLILESASTNQTSMYLCASSLISGELFFGEGSRLTVL.

This clone was recorded at least ten times. The chain combines TRBV9 with TRBJ1-5, with 7 positions matching TRBD1. This CDR3 comprises 14 residues. Germline-derived CDR1 and CDR2 are SGDLS and YYNGEE. Trimming at V came to 5 bases and at J to 9 bases, leaving 11 bases not matched to a gene. The CDR3 DNA reads TGTGCCAGCAGAGTGGGACAGACGGAATCGCCCCAGCATTTT. Its translation is CASRVGQTESPQHF.

The chain couples TRBV2 to TRBJ1-4; D is possibly TRBD1 (6 bases). The CDR3 consists of 15 residues. Trimming stripped 1 base from V and 8 bases from J, with 14 bases between. Germline CDR1 reads SNHLY; CDR2 reads FYNNEI. CDR3 nucleotide sequence: TGTGCCAGCAGTGAAGGGGGGACAAGGGCGGAAAAACTGTTTTTT. It is translated as CASSEGGTRAEKLFF.

This clone was observed at least ten times. The chain couples TRBV11-3 to TRBJ2-7; 10 bases match TRBD2. With V trimmed by 3 bases and J by 2 bases, 16 bases remained unmatched. The CDR3 covers 19 residues. Germline V gene lookup returns CDR1 SGHNT and CDR2 YENEEA. CDR3 in amino acids: CASSFHVSPGLAKTYEQYF. In nucleotides, the CDR3 is TGTGCCAGCAGCTTCCACGTGAGTCCGGGACTAGCGAAAACCTACGAGCAGTACTTC.

The CDR3 here is CASSPGVTSGMRTYNEQFF. Here the CDR3 DNA reads TGTGCCAGCAGCCCAGGGGTGACTAGCGGGATGAGAACCTACAATGAGCAGTTCTTC. The chain combines TRBV14 with TRBJ2-1, with 11 bases lining up with TRBD2. The germline CDR1 and CDR2 sequences are SGHDN and FVKESK. V lost 4 bases to trimming and J lost 2 bases; unmatched junction nucleotides: 13. The CDR3 is 19 amino acids.